This T cell receptor (beta chain) was sequenced for a study of cytomegalovirus exposure and HLA in healthy donors. Study-wide results and caveats: After further analysis at a later stage, 16,951 TCR beta sequences were associated with HLA alleles at 0.05 false discovery rate.

The PCR employed 60 Vbeta primers together with 13 Jbeta primers. Method: immunoSEQ multiplex PCR; TCRdb's copy keeps in-frame clones and lacks some. The sample holds 100,000 to 150,000 clones, about 87% seen once. A word on this clone: Its antigen is unidentified.

The sample comprised PBMCs. The TCR was taken from a woman in her thirties in good health and CMV-seronegative.

CDR3 sequence reads: CASSTGPAYEQYF. The CDR3 region has the DNA TGTGCCAGTAGCACAGGCCCGGCCTACGAGCAGTACTTC. The chain uses TRBV19 and TRBJ2-7; the D gene is possibly TRBD1 (5 bases). Trimming removed 6 bases from V and 2 bases from J, with 11 bases in between. Germline V gene lookup returns CDR1 LNHDA and CDR2 SQIVND (reference sequence). The CDR3 runs to 13 residues.